This entry concerns a single T cell receptor (beta chain). Its antigen target is currently unknown. Base qualities are not at hand, and no much larger clone is one base apart. CDR1 and CDR2, looked up from the germline V gene (reference sequence), are GTSNPN and SVGIG. Measured from the cysteine to the phenylalanine, the CDR3 is 17 residues long. The entry retains the CDR3 DNA only, 51 bases that are in frame from base 1. Clipping removes 7 bases from V and 3 bases from J, with 14 as the unmatched junction base count. Library prep was done by the immunoSEQ multiplex PCR assay. This immuneACCESS table, as held by TCRdb, lists in-frame sequences with V and J called but not all clones. Of the missing ones, under half trace to an unresolved V gene in checked studies; the others have no known cause. Within this sample are 55,000 to 75,000 clones, with roughly 96% of them counted one time only. The top ten clones comprise approximately 0.03% of the sample.

This record belongs to a study of shared T cell receptors in the human thymus (dated by TCRdb to 2020 to 2023). Broadly, across the study: The study examined how the human thymus generates shared, self-reactive T-cell receptor alpha chains.

This clonotype originated in a human donor. Sample: thymocytes. The rearrangement combines TRBV30 with TRBJ2-2; TRBD2 matches 10 bases in the middle. The CDR3 has the sequence CASNGGSGGIHTGELFF. The sequenced DNA: TGTGCCTCCAACGGGGGTAGCGGGGGGATCCACACCGGGGAGCTGTTTTTT.